This T cell receptor (beta chain) comes out of a study of cytomegalovirus exposure and HLA in healthy donors. The CDR3 covers 19 residues. Trimming removed 2 bases at V and 1 base at J, with 18 bases between. Regarding this clone: Its matching antigen is unknown.

Study-wide points: About 87% or about 30% of the time was how often most TCR beta V segments were productive, according to an earlier analysis. A later analysis found most CMV-associated TCR beta chains apparently HLA-restricted. CMV serostatus alone was available as immune exposure information.

The PCR made use of 60 Vbeta and 13 Jbeta primers. Only in-frame clones appear in the TCRdb table, and some are missing; sequencing was by immunoSEQ multiplex PCR. The sample lists 180,000 or so clones; approximately 79% were seen once. This TCR was sampled from a man over 45 in good health and CMV-seropositive. The sample was PBMCs. This chain uses TRBV23-1 with TRBJ2-6, with D possibly matching TRBD1 (6 bases). TRBV23-1 is annotated as an ORF whose role is uncertain. CDR3 amino acids: CASSQLQPGHNSGANVLTF. CDR3 DNA: TGCGCCAGCAGTCAACTACAACCGGGACATAATTCTGGGGCCAACGTCCTGACTTTC.